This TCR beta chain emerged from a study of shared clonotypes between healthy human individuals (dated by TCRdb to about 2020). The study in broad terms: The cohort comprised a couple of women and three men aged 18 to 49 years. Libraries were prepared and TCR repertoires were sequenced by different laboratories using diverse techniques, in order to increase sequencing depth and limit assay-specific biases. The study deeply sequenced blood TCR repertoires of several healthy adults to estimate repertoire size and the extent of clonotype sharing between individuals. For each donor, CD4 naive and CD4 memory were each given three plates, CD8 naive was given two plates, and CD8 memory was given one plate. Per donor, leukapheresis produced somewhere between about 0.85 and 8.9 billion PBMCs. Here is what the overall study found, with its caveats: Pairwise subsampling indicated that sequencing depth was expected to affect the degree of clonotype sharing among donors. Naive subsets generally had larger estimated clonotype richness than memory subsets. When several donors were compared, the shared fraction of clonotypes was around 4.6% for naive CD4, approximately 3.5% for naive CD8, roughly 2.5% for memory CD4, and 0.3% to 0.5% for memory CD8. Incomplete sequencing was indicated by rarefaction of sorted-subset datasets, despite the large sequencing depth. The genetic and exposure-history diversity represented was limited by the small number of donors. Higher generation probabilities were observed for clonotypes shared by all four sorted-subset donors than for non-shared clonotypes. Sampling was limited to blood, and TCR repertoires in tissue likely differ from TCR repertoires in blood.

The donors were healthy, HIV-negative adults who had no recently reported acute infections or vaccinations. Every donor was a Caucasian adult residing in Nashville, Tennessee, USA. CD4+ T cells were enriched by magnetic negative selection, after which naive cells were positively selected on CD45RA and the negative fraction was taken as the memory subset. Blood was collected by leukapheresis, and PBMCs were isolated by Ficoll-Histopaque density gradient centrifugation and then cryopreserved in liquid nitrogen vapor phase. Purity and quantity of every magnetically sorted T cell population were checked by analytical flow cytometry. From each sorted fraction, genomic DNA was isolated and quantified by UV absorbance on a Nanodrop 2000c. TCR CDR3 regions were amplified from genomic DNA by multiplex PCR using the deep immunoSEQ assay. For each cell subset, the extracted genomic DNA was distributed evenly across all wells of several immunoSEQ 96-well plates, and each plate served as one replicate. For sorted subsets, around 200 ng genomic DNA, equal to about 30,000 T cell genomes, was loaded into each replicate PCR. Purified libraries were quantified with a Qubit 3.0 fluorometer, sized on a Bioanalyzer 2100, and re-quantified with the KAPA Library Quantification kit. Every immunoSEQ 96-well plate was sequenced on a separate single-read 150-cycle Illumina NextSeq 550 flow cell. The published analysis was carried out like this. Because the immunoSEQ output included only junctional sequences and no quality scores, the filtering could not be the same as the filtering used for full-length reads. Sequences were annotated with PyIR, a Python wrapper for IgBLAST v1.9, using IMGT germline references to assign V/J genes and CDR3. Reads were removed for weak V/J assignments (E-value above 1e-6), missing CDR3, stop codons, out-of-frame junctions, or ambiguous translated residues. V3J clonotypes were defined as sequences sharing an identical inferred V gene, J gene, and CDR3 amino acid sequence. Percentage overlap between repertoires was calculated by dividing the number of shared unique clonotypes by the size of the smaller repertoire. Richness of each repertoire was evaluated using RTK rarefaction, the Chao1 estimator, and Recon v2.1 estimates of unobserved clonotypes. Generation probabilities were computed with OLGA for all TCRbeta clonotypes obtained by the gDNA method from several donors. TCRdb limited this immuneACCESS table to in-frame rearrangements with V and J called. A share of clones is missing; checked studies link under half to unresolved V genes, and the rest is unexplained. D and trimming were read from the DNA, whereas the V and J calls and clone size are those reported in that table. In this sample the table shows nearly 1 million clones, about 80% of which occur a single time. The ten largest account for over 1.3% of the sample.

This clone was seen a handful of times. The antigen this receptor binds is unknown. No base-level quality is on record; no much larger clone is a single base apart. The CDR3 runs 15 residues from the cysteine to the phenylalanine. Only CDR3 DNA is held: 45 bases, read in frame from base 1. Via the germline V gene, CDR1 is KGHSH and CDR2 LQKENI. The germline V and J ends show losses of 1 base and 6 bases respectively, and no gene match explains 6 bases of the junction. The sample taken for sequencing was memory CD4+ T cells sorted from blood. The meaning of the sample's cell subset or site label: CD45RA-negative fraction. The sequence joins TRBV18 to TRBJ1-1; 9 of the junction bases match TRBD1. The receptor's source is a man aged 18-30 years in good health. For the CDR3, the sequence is CASSPLQGAVSEAFF. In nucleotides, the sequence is TGTGCCAGCTCACCACTACAGGGGGCAGTTTCTGAAGCTTTCTTT.